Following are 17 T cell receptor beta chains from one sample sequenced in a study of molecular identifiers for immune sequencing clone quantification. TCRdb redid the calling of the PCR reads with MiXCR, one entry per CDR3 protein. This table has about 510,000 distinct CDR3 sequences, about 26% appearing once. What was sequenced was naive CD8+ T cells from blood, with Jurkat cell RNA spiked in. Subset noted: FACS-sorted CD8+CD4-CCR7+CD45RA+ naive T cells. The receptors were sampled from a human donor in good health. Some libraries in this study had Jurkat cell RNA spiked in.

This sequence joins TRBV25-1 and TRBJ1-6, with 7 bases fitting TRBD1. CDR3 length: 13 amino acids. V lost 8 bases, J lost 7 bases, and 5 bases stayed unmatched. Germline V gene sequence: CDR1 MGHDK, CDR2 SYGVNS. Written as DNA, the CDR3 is TGTGCCAGCGTAGGGACAGTAAATTCACCCCTCCACTTT. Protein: CASVGTVNSPLHF.

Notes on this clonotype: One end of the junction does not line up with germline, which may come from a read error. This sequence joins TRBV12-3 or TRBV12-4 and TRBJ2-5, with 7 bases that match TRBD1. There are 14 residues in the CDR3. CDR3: CTSSQQGQRETQYF. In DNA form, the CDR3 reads TGTACCAGCAGTCAACAGGGGCAGAGGGAAACCCAGTACTTC.

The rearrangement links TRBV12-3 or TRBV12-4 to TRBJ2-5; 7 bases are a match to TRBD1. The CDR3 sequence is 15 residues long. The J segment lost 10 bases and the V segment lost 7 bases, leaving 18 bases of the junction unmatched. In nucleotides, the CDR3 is TGTGCCAGCACCTCCACTTCGGGCAGGGGGAAGATCCAGTACTTC. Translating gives CASTSTSGRGKIQYF.

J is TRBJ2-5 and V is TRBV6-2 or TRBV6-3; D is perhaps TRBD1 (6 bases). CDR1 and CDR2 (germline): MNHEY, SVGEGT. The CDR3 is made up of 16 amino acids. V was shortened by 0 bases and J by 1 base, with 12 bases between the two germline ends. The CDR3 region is CASSYSPRTVQETQYF. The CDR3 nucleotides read TGTGCCAGCAGTTACTCGCCCAGGACAGTCCAAGAGACCCAGTACTTC.

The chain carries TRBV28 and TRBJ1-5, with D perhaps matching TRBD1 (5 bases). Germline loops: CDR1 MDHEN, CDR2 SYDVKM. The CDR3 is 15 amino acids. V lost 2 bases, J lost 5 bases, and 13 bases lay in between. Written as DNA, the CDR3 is TGTGCCAGCAGTTTACAGTGGTGGGGGGATCAGCCCCAGCATTTT. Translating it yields CASSLQWWGDQPQHF.

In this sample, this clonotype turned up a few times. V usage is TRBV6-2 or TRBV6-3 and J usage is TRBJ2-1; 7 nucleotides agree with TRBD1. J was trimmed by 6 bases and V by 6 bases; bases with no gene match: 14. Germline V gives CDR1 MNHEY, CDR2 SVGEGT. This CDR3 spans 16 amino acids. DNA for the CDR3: TGTGCCAGCAGCTACGACAGGGATGTTGTGGGCAATGAGCAGTTCTTC. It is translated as CASSYDRDVVGNEQFF.

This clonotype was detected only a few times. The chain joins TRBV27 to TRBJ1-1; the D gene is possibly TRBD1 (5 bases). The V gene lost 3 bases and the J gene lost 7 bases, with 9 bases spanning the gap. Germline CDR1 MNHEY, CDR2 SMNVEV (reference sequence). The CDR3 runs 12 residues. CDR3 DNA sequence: TGTGCCAGCAGTTTTTCGGGGGATGAAGCTTTCTTT. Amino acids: CASSFSGDEAFF.

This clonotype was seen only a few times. In DNA, the CDR3 is TGTGCCAGCAGTTACTTTCAGGGCGGCGAGCAGTACTTC. Translated: CASSYFQGGEQYF. This rearrangement joins TRBV6-5 to TRBJ2-7; perhaps TRBD1 as D (5 bases). Germline lookup yields CDR1 MNHEY and CDR2 SVGAGI. Trimming stripped 1 base from V and 6 bases from J, with 10 bases between. The CDR3 extends over 13 amino acids.

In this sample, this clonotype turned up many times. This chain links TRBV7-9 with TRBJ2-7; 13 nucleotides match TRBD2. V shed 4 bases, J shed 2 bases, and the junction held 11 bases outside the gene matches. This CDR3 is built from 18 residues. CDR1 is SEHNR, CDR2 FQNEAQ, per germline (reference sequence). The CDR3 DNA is TGTGCCAGCAGCTCGCACGGACTAGCGGGGGCCCGAACCTACGAGCAGTACTTC. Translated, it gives CASSSHGLAGARTYEQYF. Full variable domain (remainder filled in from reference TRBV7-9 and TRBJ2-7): DTGVSQNPRHKITKRGQNVTFRCDPISEHNRLYWYRQTLGQGPEFLTYFQNEAQLEKSRLLSDRFSAERPKGSFSTLEIQRTEQGDSAMYLCASSSHGLAGARTYEQYFGPGTRLTVT.

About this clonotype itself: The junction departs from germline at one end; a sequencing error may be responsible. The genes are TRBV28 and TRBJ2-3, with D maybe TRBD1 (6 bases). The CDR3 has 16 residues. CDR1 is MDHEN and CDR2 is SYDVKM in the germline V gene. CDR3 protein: CASSLFPGARTDTQCF. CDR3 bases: TGTGCCAGCAGTTTATTTCCAGGGGCGAGGACAGATACGCAGTGTTTT.

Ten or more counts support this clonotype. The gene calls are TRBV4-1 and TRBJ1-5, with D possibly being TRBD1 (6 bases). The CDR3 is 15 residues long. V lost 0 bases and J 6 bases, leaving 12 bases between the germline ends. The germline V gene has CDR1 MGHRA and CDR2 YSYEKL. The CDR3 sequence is CASSQDRGGGQPQHF. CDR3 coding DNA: TGCGCCAGCAGCCAAGACCGCGGGGGCGGTCAGCCCCAGCATTTT.

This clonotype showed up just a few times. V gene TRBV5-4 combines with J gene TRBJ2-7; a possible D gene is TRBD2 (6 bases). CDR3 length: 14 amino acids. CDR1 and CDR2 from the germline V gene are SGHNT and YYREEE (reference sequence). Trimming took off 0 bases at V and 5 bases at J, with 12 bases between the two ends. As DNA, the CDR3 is TGTGCCAGCAGCTTGGCCCCAGGGAGGCACGAGCAGTACTTC. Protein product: CASSLAPGRHEQYF.

The CDR3 bases are TGCAGTGCTTTCGGTCGGGACTCTATGTGGGAGACCCAGTACTTC. Translation: CSAFGRDSMWETQYF. The J gene is TRBJ2-5, the V gene TRBV20-1, with D perhaps TRBD2 (6 bases). The V and J ends lost 5 bases and 5 bases respectively, with 21 bases between them. CDR3 length equals 15 residues. In germline, CDR1 is DFQATT, CDR2 SNEGSKA (reference sequence).

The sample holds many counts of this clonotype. The CDR3 sequence is CASSELPLSGQYF. Written as DNA, the CDR3 is TGTGCCAGCAGTGAACTCCCGCTAAGCGGGCAGTACTTC. V gene TRBV2 combines with J gene TRBJ2-7; weak D call: TRBD2 (5 bases). The V gene lost 2 bases and the J gene lost 9 bases, with 14 bases spanning the gap. From germline, CDR1 is SNHLY and CDR2 FYNNEI. The CDR3 contains 13 residues.

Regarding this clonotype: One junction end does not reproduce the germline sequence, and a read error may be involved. The CDR3 sequence: CTSSGYPNMDEQYF. The CDR3 coding sequence is TGTACCAGCAGTGGCTACCCCAATATGGACGAGCAGTACTTC. This sequence joins TRBV12-3 or TRBV12-4 and TRBJ2-7; D gene ambiguous. This CDR3 comprises 14 residues.

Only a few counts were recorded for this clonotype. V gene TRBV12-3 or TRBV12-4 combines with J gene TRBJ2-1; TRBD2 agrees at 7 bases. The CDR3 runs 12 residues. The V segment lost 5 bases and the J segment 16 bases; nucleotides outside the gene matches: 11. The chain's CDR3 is CASSAAGLRSFF. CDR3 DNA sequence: TGTGCCAGCAGTGCCGCGGGACTAAGGTCATTCTTC.

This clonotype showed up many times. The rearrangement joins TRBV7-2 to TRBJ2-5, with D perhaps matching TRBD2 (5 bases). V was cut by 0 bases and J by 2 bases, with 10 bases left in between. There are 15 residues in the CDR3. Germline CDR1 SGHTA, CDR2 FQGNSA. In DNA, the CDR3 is TGTGCCAGCAGCTTAGCGGTATCGGGGCAAGAGACCCAGTACTTC. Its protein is CASSLAVSGQETQYF.